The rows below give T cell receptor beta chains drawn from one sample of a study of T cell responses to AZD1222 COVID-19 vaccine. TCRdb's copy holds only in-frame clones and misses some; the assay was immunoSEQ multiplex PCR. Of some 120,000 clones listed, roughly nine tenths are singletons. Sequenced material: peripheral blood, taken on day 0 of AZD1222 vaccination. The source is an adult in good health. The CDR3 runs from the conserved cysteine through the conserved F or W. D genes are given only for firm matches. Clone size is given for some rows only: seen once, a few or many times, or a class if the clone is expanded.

CDR3 DNA: TGTGCCAGCAGCCAGGGGACTAGCGGGGGCAATGAGCAGTTCTTC
CDR3 protein: CASSQGTSGGNEQFF
J gene: TRBJ2-1
clone size: NA
D gene: TRBD2
CDR3 length: 15
V gene: TRBV4-2

CDR3 DNA: TGTGCCTGGAGTTTGGATGAGCAGTTCTTC
CDR3 protein: CAWSLDEQFF
J gene: TRBJ2-1
clone size: NA
D gene: NA
CDR3 length: 10
V gene: TRBV30

CDR3 DNA: TGTGCCAGCAGCCACTCCAGGAGCAGGGTCGTTGTAAAGACCCAGTACTTC
CDR3 protein: CASSHSRSRVVVKTQYF
J gene: TRBJ2-5
clone size: NA
D gene: NA
CDR3 length: 17
V gene: TRBV7-6

CDR3 DNA: TGTGCCAGCAGGGGGAAAGGGGTAGGCTCCTACGAGCAGTACTTC
CDR3 protein: CASRGKGVGSYEQYF
J gene: TRBJ2-7
clone size: NA
D gene: NA
CDR3 length: 15
V gene: TRBV28

CDR3 DNA: TGCAGCGTTGCGGCAGACTCTGGAAACACCATATATTTT
CDR3 protein: CSVAADSGNTIYF
J gene: TRBJ1-3
clone size: NA
D gene: NA
CDR3 length: 13
V gene: TRBV29-1

CDR3 DNA: TGTGCCAGCACTTTACAGGGCCCTCCCCATTACAATGAGCAGTTCTTC
CDR3 protein: CASTLQGPPHYNEQFF
J gene: TRBJ2-1
clone size: NA
D gene: NA
CDR3 length: 16
V gene: TRBV28

CDR3 DNA: TGCGCCAGCAGTTGGGGTGGCGGAACTGAAGCTTTCTTT
CDR3 protein: CASSWGGGTEAFF
J gene: TRBJ1-1
clone size: NA
D gene: NA
CDR3 length: 13
V gene: TRBV5-1

CDR3 DNA: TGTGCCAGCAGCTTAGTTCTAGCGGGGAATAATGAGCAGTTCTTC
CDR3 protein: CASSLVLAGNNEQFF
J gene: TRBJ2-1
clone size: NA
D gene: TRBD2
CDR3 length: 15
V gene: TRBV7-3

CDR3 DNA: TGTGCCAGCAGCTTGGGAGAGGGGGCTCAGCCCCAGCATTTT
CDR3 protein: CASSLGEGAQPQHF
J gene: TRBJ1-5
clone size: once
D gene: TRBD1
CDR3 length: 14
V gene: TRBV5-6

CDR3 DNA: TGTGCCAGCAGTTACCTGCGGGAGGGCTCCGGGGAGCTGTTTTTT
CDR3 protein: CASSYLREGSGELFF
J gene: TRBJ2-2
clone size: large
D gene: TRBD2
CDR3 length: 15
V gene: TRBV6-2/TRBV6-3

CDR3 DNA: TGTGCCTGGAGTCTGACACTCAGCTCTGGAAACACCATATATTTT
CDR3 protein: CAWSLTLSSGNTIYF
J gene: TRBJ1-3
clone size: few
D gene: NA
CDR3 length: 15
V gene: TRBV30

CDR3 DNA: TGTGCCAGTAGGACAGGGTTTCAGCCCCAGCATTTT
CDR3 protein: CASRTGFQPQHF
J gene: TRBJ1-5
clone size: NA
D gene: TRBD1
CDR3 length: 12
V gene: TRBV19

CDR3 DNA: TGTGCCAGCACCAAAGGGGGGGCCAGGGGTCAGCCCCAGCATTTT
CDR3 protein: CASTKGGARGQPQHF
J gene: TRBJ1-5
clone size: NA
D gene: NA
CDR3 length: 15
V gene: TRBV2

CDR3 DNA: TGTGCCAGCAGTTCCCAGTGGGACAGGAGCTCCTATAATTCACCCCTCCACTTT
CDR3 protein: CASSSQWDRSSYNSPLHF
J gene: TRBJ1-6
clone size: NA
D gene: TRBD1
CDR3 length: 18
V gene: TRBV28

CDR3 DNA: TGTGCCAGCAGTGAAGGGACGCCAGATACGCAGTATTTT
CDR3 protein: CASSEGTPDTQYF
J gene: TRBJ2-3
clone size: NA
D gene: NA
CDR3 length: 13
V gene: TRBV12-3/TRBV12-4

CDR3 DNA: TGTGCCAGCAGCTACGAACCCGGAGAGACCCAGTACTTC
CDR3 protein: CASSYEPGETQYF
J gene: TRBJ2-5
clone size: NA
D gene: NA
CDR3 length: 13
V gene: TRBV5-4

CDR3 DNA: TGTGCCTGGAGTCGACGGGAGAATCAGCCCCAGCATTTT
CDR3 protein: CAWSRRENQPQHF
J gene: TRBJ1-5
clone size: NA
D gene: NA
CDR3 length: 13
V gene: TRBV30

CDR3 DNA: TGTGCCAGCAGCTTGGAACTGGGGACCTCCCTTATTGGGACCCAGTACTTC
CDR3 protein: CASSLELGTSLIGTQYF
J gene: TRBJ2-5
clone size: NA
D gene: NA
CDR3 length: 17
V gene: TRBV5-5

CDR3 DNA: TGCGCCAGCAAGCTAGCGGGGGGTCCCCTTTCCGAGCAGTACTTC
CDR3 protein: CASKLAGGPLSEQYF
J gene: TRBJ2-7
clone size: NA
D gene: TRBD2
CDR3 length: 15
V gene: TRBV5-1

CDR3 DNA: TGTGCCAGCAGCTGGGCGGGGGGGCAAGAGACCCAGTACTTC
CDR3 protein: CASSWAGGQETQYF
J gene: TRBJ2-5
clone size: NA
D gene: TRBD2
CDR3 length: 14
V gene: TRBV13

CDR3 DNA: TGTGCCTCGTTGGGGCAGGGGGCTCGTATTACTGAAGCTTTCTTT
CDR3 protein: CASLGQGARITEAFF
J gene: TRBJ1-1
clone size: NA
D gene: TRBD1
CDR3 length: 15
V gene: TRBV28

CDR3 DNA: TGTGCCAGCAGCTTAAGGTCGACGGCTTTTTTCCAAGCCGAAGCTTTCTTT
CDR3 protein: CASSLRSTAFFQAEAFF
J gene: TRBJ1-1
clone size: NA
D gene: NA
CDR3 length: 17
V gene: TRBV7-8

CDR3 DNA: TGTGCCAGCAGTTTTGCGGGAGGCCCAGATACGCAGTATTTT
CDR3 protein: CASSFAGGPDTQYF
J gene: TRBJ2-3
clone size: NA
D gene: TRBD2
CDR3 length: 14
V gene: TRBV28

CDR3 DNA: TGTGCCAGCAGTGAACAGGCAGAGGAAAAACTGTTTTTT
CDR3 protein: CASSEQAEEKLFF
J gene: TRBJ1-4
clone size: NA
D gene: NA
CDR3 length: 13
V gene: TRBV2

CDR3 DNA: TGTGCCAGCAGCCCCGCTGGTCAAGAGACCCAGTACTTC
CDR3 protein: CASSPAGQETQYF
J gene: TRBJ2-5
clone size: once
D gene: NA
CDR3 length: 13
V gene: TRBV7-3

CDR3 DNA: TGTGCCATCAGTGGAAGGACTAGCGGGAGTACCTACGAGCAGTACTTC
CDR3 protein: CAISGRTSGSTYEQYF
J gene: TRBJ2-7
clone size: NA
D gene: TRBD2
CDR3 length: 16
V gene: TRBV10-3

CDR3 DNA: TGTGCCAGCAGTTTATATGGCAGAACTAACTATGGCTACACCTTC
CDR3 protein: CASSLYGRTNYGYTF
J gene: TRBJ1-2
clone size: NA
D gene: NA
CDR3 length: 15
V gene: TRBV28

CDR3 DNA: TGTGCCAGCAGCTTGAACTCTCTAGCCAAAAACATTCAGTACTTC
CDR3 protein: CASSLNSLAKNIQYF
J gene: TRBJ2-4
clone size: NA
D gene: NA
CDR3 length: 15
V gene: TRBV7-2

CDR3 DNA: TGTGCCAGCAGCTCCCCCCCAGGGGGGGCCTGGTTAGGTTCACCCCTCCACTTT
CDR3 protein: CASSSPPGGAWLGSPLHF
J gene: TRBJ1-6
clone size: NA
D gene: TRBD1
CDR3 length: 18
V gene: TRBV11-2

CDR3 DNA: TGTGCCAGCAGTATCGACAGGATTCCCTACGAGCAGTACTTC
CDR3 protein: CASSIDRIPYEQYF
J gene: TRBJ2-7
clone size: NA
D gene: NA
CDR3 length: 14
V gene: TRBV28

CDR3 DNA: TGTGCCAGCATTGGACACAGTAAATACTACGAGCAGTACTTC
CDR3 protein: CASIGHSKYYEQYF
J gene: TRBJ2-7
clone size: NA
D gene: NA
CDR3 length: 14
V gene: TRBV6-4

CDR3 DNA: TGTGCCATCAGTGAGTTGCCAGCCATGAACACTGAAGCTTTCTTT
CDR3 protein: CAISELPAMNTEAFF
J gene: TRBJ1-1
clone size: NA
D gene: NA
CDR3 length: 15
V gene: TRBV10-3

CDR3 DNA: TGCGCCAGCAGCCAAGTTGGAACAGCCTACGAGCAGTACTTC
CDR3 protein: CASSQVGTAYEQYF
J gene: TRBJ2-7
clone size: NA
D gene: NA
CDR3 length: 14
V gene: TRBV4-1